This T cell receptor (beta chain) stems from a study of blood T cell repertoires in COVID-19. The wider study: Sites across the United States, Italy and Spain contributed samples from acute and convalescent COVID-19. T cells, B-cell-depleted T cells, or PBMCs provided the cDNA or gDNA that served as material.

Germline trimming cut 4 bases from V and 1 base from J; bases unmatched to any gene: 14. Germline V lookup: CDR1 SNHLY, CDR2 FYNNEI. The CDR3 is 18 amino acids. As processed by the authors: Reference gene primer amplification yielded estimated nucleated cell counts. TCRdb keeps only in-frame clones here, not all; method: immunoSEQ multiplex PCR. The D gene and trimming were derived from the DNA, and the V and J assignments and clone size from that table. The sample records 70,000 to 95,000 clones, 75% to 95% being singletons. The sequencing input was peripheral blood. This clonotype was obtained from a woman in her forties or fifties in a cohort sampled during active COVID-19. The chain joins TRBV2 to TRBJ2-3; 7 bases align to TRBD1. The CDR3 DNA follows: TGTGCCAGCAGTGCCCGGGACAGTTATCCTATCGGCACAGATACGCAGTATTTT. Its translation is CASSARDSYPIGTDTQYF.